This TCR beta chain comes out of a study of prognosis after radiotherapy for stage I lung cancer. The overall study: Patients with newly diagnosed primary stage I lung tumors numbered roughly 13, with four to six others having oligometastatic NSCLC after surgical resection of the primary tumor.

Using two-round multiplex PCR, the authors amplified TCR beta CDR3 from genomic DNA. Round-one PCR had primers specific to each TRBV and TRBJ gene. Via MiXCR, TCRdb re-called the multiplex PCR reads, giving one row per CDR3 protein. The data contain some 10,000 distinct CDR3 sequences, just over 35% of them seen just once; the ten biggest clones take up around 53%. For this clonotype: This probably arose from a read error, given a far larger clone one base away.

The germline gives CDR1 MNHEY, CDR2 SMNVEV (reference sequence). This CDR3 spans 15 amino acids. The rearrangement uses TRBV27 and TRBJ2-1, with TRBD2 identical over 7 bases. The last part of the DNA fits TRBJ2-5 better; the J call may be wrong. The sequence came from a donor over 45 with non-small cell lung cancer. Source: PBMCs, taken before or after stereotactic body radiation therapy (not recorded which). CDR3 sequence reads: CASSLLDGGTETQYF. For the CDR3, the DNA is TGTGCCAGCAGTTTATTGGACGGGGGGACAGAGACCCAGTACTTC.